This T cell receptor beta chain emerged from a study of technical replicates of blood from several donors. The protocol was immunoSEQ multiplex PCR, while the TCRdb copy is restricted to in-frame clones and leaves out a portion. The data hold roughly 80,000 clones, with around nine tenths observed a single time. The ends were cut back, 6 bases at V and 2 bases at J, with 7 bases in the middle. The germline V gene has CDR1 MNHNS and CDR2 SASEGT. This CDR3 contains 12 residues. Sample: T cells isolated from PBMCs. The TCR comes from a human donor in good health. This rearrangement joins TRBV6-1 to TRBJ1-1; D is perhaps TRBD1 (6 bases). For the CDR3, the DNA is TGTGCCAGCAGGACAGGAAACACTGAAGCTTTCTTT. It is translated as CASRTGNTEAFF.